This T cell receptor (beta chain) was sequenced in a study of response to subunit inactivated influenza vaccine listed by TCRdb under 2018. Context from the whole study: Deep quantitative profiling of the T cell receptor repertoire was used in the study to follow responses to a trivalent subunit inactivated influenza vaccine.

Receptors were amplified or captured by RT-PCR. The sequencer was an Illumina HiSeq 2500. The public reads were reprocessed in TCRdb via fastp at Q25 and MiXCR, keeping in-frame beta chains. When rows share a CDR3 protein, they turn into one entry using the most common DNA and genes. The sample data list about 800,000 distinct CDR3 sequences, and 21% of these were observed just once. Roughly a tenth of the sample is held by the ten biggest clonotypes. The investigation overall reported the following: The authors proposed that each seasonal influenza vaccination may bring in only a limited number of new T cells.

Trimming removed 1 base from V and 9 bases from J, leaving 13 bases between the germline ends. The CDR3 contains 15 residues, cysteine and phenylalanine counted. CDR3 DNA only is kept here, 45 bases in frame from base 1. Per the germline V gene, SGHTA is the CDR1 and FQGNSA is the CDR2. This clonotype came up a few times. Its antigen remains undetermined. The record has no base qualities; no much larger clone is one base away. This TCR was sampled from a man in his fifties who received an inactivated influenza vaccine. Donor details come from another sample of the same person, matched by shared clones. This chain is built from TRBV7-2 and TRBJ1-6; the D gene is perhaps TRBD1, on 6 matching bases. Material: PBMCs from blood, obtained 4 to 6 days after vaccination. The DNA is TGTGCCAGCAGCTTAGACGACAGGCTACTTTCACCCCTCCACTTT. Its product reads: CASSLDDRLLSPLHF.